The entry below describes one T cell receptor beta chain. Its antigen remains undetermined. No much larger clone is present one base from it, and per-base qualities are unavailable. TCRbeta CDR3 regions were amplified from genomic DNA by means of the immunoSEQ Assay, a bias-controlled multiplex PCR. The published analysis was carried out like this. The number of nucleated cells in each sample was estimated by amplification of reference gene primers within the assay. To quantify the absolute abundance of each unique TCRbeta CDR3 rearrangement, sequence reads were collapsed and filtered. For each sample, productive Simpson clonality was calculated by taking the square root of Simpson's diversity index across productive rearrangements. What TCRdb holds here is the immuneACCESS table cut down to in-frame rearrangements. Part of the clones is not present; checked against another copy, under half of the missing clones reflect an unresolved V gene, and the others are unexplained. Clone size and V and J calls were adopted from that table, with D and trimming inferred from the DNA. The sample yields a few hundred thousand clones; approximately 78% were counted once. The ten largest make up more than 9% of the sample.

This sample stems from a study of blood T cell repertoires in COVID-19 (dated by TCRdb to 2020 to 2022). Regarding the complete study: Samples covering the acute and convalescent phases of COVID-19 were provided by collaborators in the United States, Italy and Spain. The prospective study material was composed of cDNA or gDNA derived from T cells, B-cell-depleted T cells, or PBMCs. Deeply sampled blood TCRbeta repertoires from subjects exposed to, actively infected with, or recovered from COVID-19 were included in the dataset. A freely available public database, intended as a resource for researchers studying the immune response to SARS-CoV-2, is where the repertoires were released. The samples were drawn from the first 160 participants of the ongoing ImmuneRACE study and from over 950 subjects provided by 6 global collaborators. Nearly every sample came with metadata listing a de-identified subject ID, COVID-19 status, age in years and sex. Where available, HLA class I and class II types were obtained from metadata supplied by the sample provider rather than from assay-based typing. Overall study results and their limits: Clinical and demographic metadata were provided uncurated, with the amount varying by source and participant.

Collaborating institutions collected whole blood in K2EDTA tubes following their own protocols. For TCRbeta analysis, collaborators shipped samples as frozen whole blood, isolated PBMCs, or DNA extracted from either of those sample types. The CDR3 starts with the cysteine, ends with the phenylalanine, and has 16 residues. Solely the CDR3 DNA is kept, with 48 bases framed from the first base. The trim is 4 bases for V and 0 bases for J, with a gap of 10 bases between the germline ends. The CDR1 and CDR2 encoded by the germline V gene (reference sequence) are LNHDA and SQIVND. Sequencing used peripheral blood. This TCR derives from a woman older than 75 with acute or convalescent COVID-19. The sequence joins TRBV19 to TRBJ2-6; the D gene is perhaps TRBD2, from 6 matching bases. The sequence in DNA is TGTGCCAGTAGTACACCGGGGGACTCTGGGGCCAACGTCCTGACTTTC. This encodes CASSTPGDSGANVLTF.